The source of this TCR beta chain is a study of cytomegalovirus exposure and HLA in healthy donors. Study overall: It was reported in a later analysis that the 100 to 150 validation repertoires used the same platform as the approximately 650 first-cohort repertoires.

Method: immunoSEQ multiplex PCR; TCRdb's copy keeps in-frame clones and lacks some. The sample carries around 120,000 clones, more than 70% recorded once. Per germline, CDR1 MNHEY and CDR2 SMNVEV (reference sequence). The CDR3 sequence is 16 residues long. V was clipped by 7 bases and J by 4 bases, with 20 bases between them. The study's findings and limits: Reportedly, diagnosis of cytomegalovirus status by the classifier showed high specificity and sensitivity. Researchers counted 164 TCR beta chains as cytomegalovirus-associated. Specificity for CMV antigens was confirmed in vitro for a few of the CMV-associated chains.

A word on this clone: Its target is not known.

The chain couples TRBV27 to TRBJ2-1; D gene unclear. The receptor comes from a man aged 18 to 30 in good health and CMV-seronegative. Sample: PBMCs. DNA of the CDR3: TGTGCCAGCACCTCCCTTCATGCCACGGTATACAATGAGCAGTTCTTC. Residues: CASTSLHATVYNEQFF.